This TCR beta chain was observed in a study of blood T cell repertoires in COVID-19. About the study: Spain, Italy and the United States supplied samples that represented acute and convalescent COVID-19. Nucleic acid was either cDNA or gDNA, and it came from T cells, B-cell-depleted T cells, or PBMCs.

Original processing methods: The authors estimated nucleated cell counts from reference gene primer amplification. TCRdb keeps only in-frame clones here, not all; method: immunoSEQ multiplex PCR. D and trimming were read from the DNA, whereas the V and J calls and clone size are those reported in that table. Here the sample spans about 230,000 clones, around four fifths being singletons. This CDR3 region has 16 residues. Trimming removed 4 bases from V and 0 bases from J; junction bases left unmatched: 6. Germline-derived CDR1 and CDR2 are SGHRS and YFSETQ. The rearrangement links TRBV5-1 to TRBJ1-1, with 10 nucleotides matching TRBD1. The clonotype originates from a woman aged 65 to 85 with active or convalescent COVID-19. Sequencing used peripheral blood. In DNA, the CDR3 is TGCGCCAGCAGCAAATCGACAGGGGGCATGAACACTGAAGCTTTCTTT. Translating it yields CASSKSTGGMNTEAFF.